This T cell receptor beta chain was observed in a study of glioma-infiltrating T cells after dendritic cell vaccination. Whole-study context: Three intradermal dendritic cell vaccine injections were given every two weeks.

This clone was picked up one time. The same CDR3 is also encoded by other DNA sequences in this sample. The CDR3 is 15 residues long. Germline assignment: CDR1 ENHRY and CDR2 SYGVKD. V lost 4 bases and J 0 bases, leaving 9 bases between the germline ends. The primer mix had 60 V beta and 13 J beta primers. Here immunoSEQ multiplex PCR was the method, and the copy in TCRdb shows in-frame clones only, minus some. Seen here are roughly 60,000 clones, 86% observed once, and the top ten hold approximately 10%. This sample's time point: after dendritic cell vaccination, including at tumor progression/relapse. Patients had residual fresh-frozen tumor tissue and more than two years of survival data. All glioblastoma patients lacked an isocitrate dehydrogenase mutation.

The sample was blood, taken after dendritic cell vaccination. This TCR was sampled from a human donor with glioblastoma. This chain uses TRBV10-3 with TRBJ2-2; TRBD2 might be the D (6 bases). CDR3 protein: CAISAGTSNTGELFF. The CDR3 DNA reads TGTGCCATCAGTGCCGGGACTTCGAACACCGGGGAGCTGTTTTTT.